This is a list of T cell receptor beta chains from one sample in a study of PD-L1 blockade in urothelial cancer. Assay used: immunoSEQ multiplex PCR; TCRdb lists only in-frame clones, some missing. In the table there are approximately 72,000 clones, approximately 86% of which are singletons. The sample here was PBMCs, taken around atezolizumab (anti-PD-L1) treatment. These receptors were collected from a man aged 55-75 years with urothelial cancer. Both conserved end residues are part of each CDR3. The D gene is left open where the match is weak. Not all rows give a size; the values are once, few, many and, for expanded clones, a class.

v_gene	abundance	d_gene	j_gene	CDR3aa	CDR3nt
TRBV10-3	-	TRBD1	TRBJ1-1	CAISITGGSTEAFF	TGTGCCATCAGTATAACAGGGGGTAGCACTGAAGCTTTCTTT
TRBV5-1	-	-	TRBJ1-4	CASSTGGGVPNEKLFF	TGCGCCAGCAGCACAGGCGGGGGGGTACCTAATGAAAAACTGTTTTTT
TRBV28	-	TRBD1	TRBJ2-1	CASSFPAGTGENDDEQFF	TGTGCCAGCAGTTTCCCCGCCGGGACAGGGGAGAATGATGATGAGCAGTTCTTC
TRBV7-2	-	TRBD2	TRBJ2-3	CASSFNLAGGPTDTQYF	TGTGCCAGCAGCTTCAATCTGGCGGGGGGGCCAACAGATACGCAGTATTTT
TRBV7-2	few	TRBD2	TRBJ2-7	CASSFGGGTDEQYF	TGTGCCAGCAGCTTCGGGGGGGGCACGGACGAGCAGTACTTC
TRBV6-1	few	-	TRBJ2-3	CASRLTDRADTQYF	TGTGCCAGCAGGTTGACAGATAGGGCAGATACGCAGTATTTT
TRBV7-9	-	-	TRBJ1-6	CASSLGSGFYNSPLHF	TGTGCCAGCAGCTTAGGCTCAGGGTTCTATAATTCACCCCTCCACTTT
TRBV7-2	-	-	TRBJ1-1	CASSRDWLNTEAFF	TGTGCCAGCAGCCGAGACTGGTTGAACACTGAAGCTTTCTTT
TRBV11-2	few	TRBD1	TRBJ2-5	CASSGEDRALRETQYF	TGTGCCAGCAGCGGAGAAGACAGGGCGCTACGTGAGACCCAGTACTTC
TRBV7-8	-	TRBD2	TRBJ2-7	CASSPIKGRGYF	TGTGCCAGCAGCCCCATTAAGGGGAGGGGGTACTTC
TRBV29-1	-	-	TRBJ1-2	CSVMIHNPNYGYTF	TGCAGTGTCATGATCCACAACCCAAACTATGGCTACACCTTC
TRBV2	-	TRBD2	TRBJ2-5	CASSRTSSETQYF	TGTGCCAGCAGTAGGACTAGTTCGGAGACCCAGTACTTC
TRBV5-4	-	-	TRBJ1-6	CASSLDRVAALHF	TGTGCCAGCAGCTTGGACAGGGTGGCGGCCCTCCACTTT
TRBV9	-	-	TRBJ2-5	CASSVDRETQYF	TGTGCCAGCAGCGTAGATCGAGAGACCCAGTACTTC
TRBV9	-	-	TRBJ2-1	CASSVGGTPEHEQFF	TGTGCCAGCAGCGTAGGTGGGACTCCAGAACATGAGCAGTTCTTC
TRBV10-2	-	TRBD1	TRBJ1-6	CASGTGLDSPLHF	TGCGCCAGCGGGACAGGGCTGGATTCACCCCTCCACTTT
TRBV29-1	-	-	TRBJ2-5	CSVVPQGTKETQYF	TGCAGCGTTGTGCCACAGGGAACAAAAGAGACCCAGTACTTC
TRBV7-2	-	TRBD2	TRBJ2-2	CASSWSGGTNTGELFF	TGTGCCAGCAGCTGGAGCGGGGGGACGAACACCGGGGAGCTGTTTTTT
TRBV6-5	once	TRBD1	TRBJ1-3	CASSPPGTGGNTIYF	TGTGCCAGCAGCCCTCCCGGGACAGGCGGAAACACCATATATTTT
TRBV28	-	-	TRBJ2-7	CASSFYYEQYF	TGTGCCAGCAGTTTCTACTACGAGCAGTACTTC